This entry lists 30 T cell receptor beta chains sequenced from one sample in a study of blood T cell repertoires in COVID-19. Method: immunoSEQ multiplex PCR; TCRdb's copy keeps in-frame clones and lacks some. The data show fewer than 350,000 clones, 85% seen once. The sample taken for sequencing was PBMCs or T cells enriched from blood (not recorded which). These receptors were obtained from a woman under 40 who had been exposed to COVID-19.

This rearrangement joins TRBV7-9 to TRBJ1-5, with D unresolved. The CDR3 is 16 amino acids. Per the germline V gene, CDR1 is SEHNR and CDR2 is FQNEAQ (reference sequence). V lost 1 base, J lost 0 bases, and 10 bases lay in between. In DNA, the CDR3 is TGTGCCAGCAGCTTAGGGTCAGATTATAGCAATCAGCCCCAGCATTTT. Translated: CASSLGSDYSNQPQHF.

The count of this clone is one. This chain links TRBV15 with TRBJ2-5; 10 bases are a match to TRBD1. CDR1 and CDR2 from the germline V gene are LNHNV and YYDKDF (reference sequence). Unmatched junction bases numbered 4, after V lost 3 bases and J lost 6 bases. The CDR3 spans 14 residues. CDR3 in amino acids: CATSRGTGAKTQYF. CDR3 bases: TGTGCCACCAGCAGGGGGACAGGGGCGAAGACCCAGTACTTC.

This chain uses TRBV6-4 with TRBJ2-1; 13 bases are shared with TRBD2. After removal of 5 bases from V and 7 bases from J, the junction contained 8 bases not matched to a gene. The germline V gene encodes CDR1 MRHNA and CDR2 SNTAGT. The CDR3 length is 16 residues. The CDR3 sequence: CASSQLAGGPRNEQFF. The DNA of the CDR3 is TGTGCCAGCAGTCAACTAGCGGGAGGGCCGAGGAATGAGCAGTTCTTC.

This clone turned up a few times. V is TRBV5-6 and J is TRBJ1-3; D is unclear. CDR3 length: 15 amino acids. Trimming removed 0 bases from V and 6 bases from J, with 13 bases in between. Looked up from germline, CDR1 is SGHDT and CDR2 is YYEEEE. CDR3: CASSLAAGRANTIYF. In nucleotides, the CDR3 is TGTGCCAGCAGCTTGGCCGCGGGAAGGGCAAACACCATATATTTT.

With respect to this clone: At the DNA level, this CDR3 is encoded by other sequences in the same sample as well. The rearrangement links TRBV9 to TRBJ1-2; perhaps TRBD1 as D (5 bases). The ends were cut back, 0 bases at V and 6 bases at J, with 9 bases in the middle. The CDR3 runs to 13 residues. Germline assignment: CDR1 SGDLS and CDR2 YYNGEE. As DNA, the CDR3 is TGTGCCAGCAGCGTAGGGGGCGCTGATGGCTACACCTTC. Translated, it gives CASSVGGADGYTF.

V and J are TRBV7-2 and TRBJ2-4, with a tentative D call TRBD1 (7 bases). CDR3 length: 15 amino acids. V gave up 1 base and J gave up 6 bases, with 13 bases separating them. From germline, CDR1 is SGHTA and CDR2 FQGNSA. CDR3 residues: CASSLDRGGGNIQYF. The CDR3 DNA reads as TGTGCCAGCAGCTTAGACAGGGGAGGAGGAAACATTCAGTACTTC.

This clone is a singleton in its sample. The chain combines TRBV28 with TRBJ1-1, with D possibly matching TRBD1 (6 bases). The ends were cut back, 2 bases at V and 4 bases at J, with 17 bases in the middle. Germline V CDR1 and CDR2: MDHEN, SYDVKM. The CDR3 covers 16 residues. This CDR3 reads CASSLRPLGAATEAFF. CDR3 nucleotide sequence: TGTGCCAGCAGTTTACGCCCATTGGGGGCGGCCACTGAAGCTTTCTTT. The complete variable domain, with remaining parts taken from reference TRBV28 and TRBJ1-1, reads DVKVTQSSRYLVKRTGEKVFLECVQDMDHENMFWYRQDPGLGLRLIYFSYDVKMKEKGDIPEGYSVSREKKERFSLILESASTNQTSMYLCASSLRPLGAATEAFFGQGTRLTVV.

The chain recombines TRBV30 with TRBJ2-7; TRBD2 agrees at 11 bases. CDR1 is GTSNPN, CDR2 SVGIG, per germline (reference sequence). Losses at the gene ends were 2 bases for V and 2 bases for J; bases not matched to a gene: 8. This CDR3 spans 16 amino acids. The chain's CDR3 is CAWSSTGLAETYEQYF. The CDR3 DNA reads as TGTGCCTGGAGTTCAACGGGACTAGCGGAAACCTACGAGCAGTACTTC.

The CDR3 sequence is CASSWRQGEEAFF. The CDR3 DNA is TGTGCCAGCAGTTGGCGACAGGGTGAGGAAGCTTTCTTT. This chain connects TRBV6-4 to TRBJ1-1; TRBD1 matches at 7 bases. Germline assignment: CDR1 MRHNA and CDR2 SNTAGT. The CDR3 totals 13 residues. Trimming at V came to 5 bases and at J to 8 bases, leaving 8 bases not matched to a gene.

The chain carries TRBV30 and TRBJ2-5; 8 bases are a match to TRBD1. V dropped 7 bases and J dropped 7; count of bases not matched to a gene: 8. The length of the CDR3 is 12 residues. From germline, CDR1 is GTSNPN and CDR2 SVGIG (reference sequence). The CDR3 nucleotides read TGTGCCTTCCTGACAGGGGCAGGGACCCAGTACTTC. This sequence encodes CAFLTGAGTQYF.

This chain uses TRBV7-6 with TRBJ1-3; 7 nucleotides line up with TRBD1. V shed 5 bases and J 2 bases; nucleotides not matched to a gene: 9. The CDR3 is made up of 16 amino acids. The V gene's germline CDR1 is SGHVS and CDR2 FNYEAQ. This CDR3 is CASSPRDSPTGNTIYF. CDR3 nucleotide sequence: TGTGCCAGCAGCCCCCGGGACAGCCCTACTGGAAACACCATATATTTT.

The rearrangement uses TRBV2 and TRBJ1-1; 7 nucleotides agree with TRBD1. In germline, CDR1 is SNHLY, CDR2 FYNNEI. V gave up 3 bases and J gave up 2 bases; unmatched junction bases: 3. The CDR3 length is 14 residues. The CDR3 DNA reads TGTGCCAGCAGTGACGGAGGGGGCAACACTGAAGCTTTCTTT. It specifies CASSDGGGNTEAFF.

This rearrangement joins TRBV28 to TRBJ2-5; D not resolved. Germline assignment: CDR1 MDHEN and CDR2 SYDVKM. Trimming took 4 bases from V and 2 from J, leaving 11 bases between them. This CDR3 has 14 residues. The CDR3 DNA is TGTGCCAGCAGTTCTTCCAGGCTTCAAGAGACCCAGTACTTC. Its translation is CASSSSRLQETQYF. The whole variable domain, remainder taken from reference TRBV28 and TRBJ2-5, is DVKVTQSSRYLVKRTGEKVFLECVQDMDHENMFWYRQDPGLGLRLIYFSYDVKMKEKGDIPEGYSVSREKKERFSLILESASTNQTSMYLCASSSSRLQETQYFGPGTRLLVL.

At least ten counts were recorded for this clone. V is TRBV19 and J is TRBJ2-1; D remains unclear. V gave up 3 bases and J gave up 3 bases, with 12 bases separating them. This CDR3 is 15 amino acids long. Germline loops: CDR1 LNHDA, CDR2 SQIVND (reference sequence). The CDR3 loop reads CASSIELTSYNEQFF. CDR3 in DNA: TGTGCCAGTAGTATTGAACTAACGAGCTACAATGAGCAGTTCTTC.

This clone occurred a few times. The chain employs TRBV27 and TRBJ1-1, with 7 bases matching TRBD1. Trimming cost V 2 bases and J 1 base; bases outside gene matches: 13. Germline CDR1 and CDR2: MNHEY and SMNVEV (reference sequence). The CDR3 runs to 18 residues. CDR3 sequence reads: CASSLVGKGASRNTEAFF. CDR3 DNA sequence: TGTGCCAGCAGTTTAGTGGGGAAGGGGGCAAGTAGGAACACTGAAGCTTTCTTT.

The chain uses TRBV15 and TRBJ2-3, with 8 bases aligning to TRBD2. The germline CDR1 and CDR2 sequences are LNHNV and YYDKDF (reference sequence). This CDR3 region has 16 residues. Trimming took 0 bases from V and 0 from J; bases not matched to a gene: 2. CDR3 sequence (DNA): TGTGCCACCAGCAGAGAAGTAGCGGGAAGCACAGATACGCAGTATTTT. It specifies CATSREVAGSTDTQYF.

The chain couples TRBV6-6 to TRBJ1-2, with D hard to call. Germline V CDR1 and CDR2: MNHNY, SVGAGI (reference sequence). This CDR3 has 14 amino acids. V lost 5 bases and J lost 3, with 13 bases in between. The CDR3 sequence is CASSHFRGDYGYTF. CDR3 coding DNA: TGTGCCAGCAGTCACTTCCGGGGAGACTATGGCTACACCTTC.

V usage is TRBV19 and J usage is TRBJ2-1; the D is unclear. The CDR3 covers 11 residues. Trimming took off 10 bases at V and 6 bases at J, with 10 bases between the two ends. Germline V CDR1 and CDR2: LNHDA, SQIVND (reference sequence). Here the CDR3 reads CATRVGNEQFF. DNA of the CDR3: TGTGCCACTCGGGTGGGCAATGAGCAGTTCTTC.

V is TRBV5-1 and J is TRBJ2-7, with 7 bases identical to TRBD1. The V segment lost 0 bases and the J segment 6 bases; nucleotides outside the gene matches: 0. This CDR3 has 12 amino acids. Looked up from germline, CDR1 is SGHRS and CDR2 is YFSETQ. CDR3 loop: CASSLAGGEQYF. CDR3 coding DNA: TGCGCCAGCAGCTTGGCAGGGGGCGAGCAGTACTTC.

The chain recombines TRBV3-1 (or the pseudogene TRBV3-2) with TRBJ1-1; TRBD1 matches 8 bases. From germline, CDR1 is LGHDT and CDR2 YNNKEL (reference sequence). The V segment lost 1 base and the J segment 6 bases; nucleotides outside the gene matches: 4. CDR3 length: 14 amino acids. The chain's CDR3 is CASSQGQGTSEAFF. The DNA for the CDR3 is TGTGCCAGCAGCCAAGGACAGGGGACCTCTGAAGCTTTCTTT.

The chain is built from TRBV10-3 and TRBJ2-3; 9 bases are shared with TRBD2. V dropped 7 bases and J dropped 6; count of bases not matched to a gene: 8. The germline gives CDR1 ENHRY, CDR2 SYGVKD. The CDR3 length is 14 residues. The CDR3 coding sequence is TGTGCCATCAACCCGGGACTAGCTGAGGATACGCAGTATTTT. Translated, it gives CAINPGLAEDTQYF.

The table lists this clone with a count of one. This CDR3 is CASSPLPRTGGAETQYF. In DNA form, the CDR3 reads TGTGCCAGCAGTCCCCTACCTAGGACAGGGGGCGCGGAGACCCAGTACTTC. V gene TRBV27 combines with J gene TRBJ2-5; 11 nucleotides align to TRBD1. Unmatched junction bases numbered 13, after V lost 5 bases and J lost 5 bases. The CDR3 has 17 amino acids. CDR1 is MNHEY and CDR2 is SMNVEV in the germline V gene (reference sequence).

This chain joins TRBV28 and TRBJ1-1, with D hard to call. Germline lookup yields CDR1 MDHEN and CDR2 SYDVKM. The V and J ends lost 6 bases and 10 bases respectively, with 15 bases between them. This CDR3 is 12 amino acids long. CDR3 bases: TGTGCCAGCAGCCCGCGGGCGCTTTTAGCTTTCTTT. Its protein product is CASSPRALLAFF.

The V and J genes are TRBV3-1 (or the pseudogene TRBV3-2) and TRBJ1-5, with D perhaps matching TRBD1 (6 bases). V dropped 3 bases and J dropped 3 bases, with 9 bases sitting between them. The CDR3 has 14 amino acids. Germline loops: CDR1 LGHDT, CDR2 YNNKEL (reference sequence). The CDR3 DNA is TGTGCCAGCAGCCAGCAGGGGACCAATCAGCCCCAGCATTTT. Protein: CASSQQGTNQPQHF.

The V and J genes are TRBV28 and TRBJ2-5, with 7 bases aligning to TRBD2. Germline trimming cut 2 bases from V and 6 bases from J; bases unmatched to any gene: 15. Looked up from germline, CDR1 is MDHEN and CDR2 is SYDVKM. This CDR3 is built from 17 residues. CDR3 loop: CASSLARAGQQGKTQYF. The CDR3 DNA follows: TGTGCCAGCAGTTTAGCAAGAGCGGGGCAGCAAGGGAAGACCCAGTACTTC.

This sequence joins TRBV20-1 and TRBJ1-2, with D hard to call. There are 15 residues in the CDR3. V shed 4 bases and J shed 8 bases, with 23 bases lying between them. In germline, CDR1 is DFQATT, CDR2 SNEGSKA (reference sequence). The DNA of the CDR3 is TGCAGTGCTACTGAGCTCCTTATAACGGCGGTAGGCTACACCTTC. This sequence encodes CSATELLITAVGYTF.

CDR3 region: CSVERQGSFGYTF. CDR3 bases: TGCAGCGTTGAACGGCAGGGGTCTTTCGGCTACACCTTC. The chain uses TRBV29-1 and TRBJ1-2, with D possibly being TRBD1 (6 bases). Trimming cost V 2 bases and J 8 bases, with 15 bases left between them. Germline V gene lookup returns CDR1 SQVTM and CDR2 ANQGSEA. The CDR3 is 13 amino acids.

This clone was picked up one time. CDR3 in amino acids: CASSRTGLYNEQFF. CDR3 coding DNA: TGTGCCAGCAGCCGGACCGGACTGTACAATGAGCAGTTCTTC. V is TRBV3-1 (or the pseudogene TRBV3-2) and J is TRBJ2-1, with D perhaps matching TRBD2 (5 bases). From germline, CDR1 is LGHDT and CDR2 YNNKEL (reference sequence). There are 14 residues in the CDR3. Trimming left V 4 bases short and J 4 bases short, with 11 bases between.

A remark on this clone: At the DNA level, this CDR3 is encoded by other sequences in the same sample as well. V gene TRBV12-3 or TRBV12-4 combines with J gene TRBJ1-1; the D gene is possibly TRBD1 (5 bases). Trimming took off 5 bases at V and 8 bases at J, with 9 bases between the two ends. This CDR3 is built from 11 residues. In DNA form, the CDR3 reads TGTGCCAGCAGTCTCCGACAGGAAGCTTTCTTT. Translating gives CASSLRQEAFF.

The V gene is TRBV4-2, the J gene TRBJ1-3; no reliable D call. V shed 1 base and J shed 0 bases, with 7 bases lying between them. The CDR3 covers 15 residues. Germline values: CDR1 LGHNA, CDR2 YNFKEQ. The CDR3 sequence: CASSQVASSGNTIYF. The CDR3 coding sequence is TGTGCCAGCAGCCAAGTGGCCAGCTCTGGAAACACCATATATTTT.